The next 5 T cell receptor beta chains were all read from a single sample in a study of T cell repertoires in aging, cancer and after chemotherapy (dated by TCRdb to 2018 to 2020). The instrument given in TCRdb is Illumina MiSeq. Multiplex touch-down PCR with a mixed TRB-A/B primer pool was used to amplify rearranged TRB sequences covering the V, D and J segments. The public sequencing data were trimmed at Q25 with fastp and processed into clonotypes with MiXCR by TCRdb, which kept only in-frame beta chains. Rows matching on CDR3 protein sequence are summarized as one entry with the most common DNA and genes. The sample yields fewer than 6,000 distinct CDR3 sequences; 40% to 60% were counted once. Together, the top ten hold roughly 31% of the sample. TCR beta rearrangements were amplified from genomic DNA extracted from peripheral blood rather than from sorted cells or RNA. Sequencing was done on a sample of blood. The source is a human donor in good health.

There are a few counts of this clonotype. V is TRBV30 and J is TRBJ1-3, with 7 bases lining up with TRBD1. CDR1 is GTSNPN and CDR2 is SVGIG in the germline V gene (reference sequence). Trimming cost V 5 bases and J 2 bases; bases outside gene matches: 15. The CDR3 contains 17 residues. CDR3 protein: CAWVGRQGKVAGNTIYF. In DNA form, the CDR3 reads TGTGCCTGGGTGGGTCGACAGGGAAAAGTCGCTGGAAACACCATATATTTT.

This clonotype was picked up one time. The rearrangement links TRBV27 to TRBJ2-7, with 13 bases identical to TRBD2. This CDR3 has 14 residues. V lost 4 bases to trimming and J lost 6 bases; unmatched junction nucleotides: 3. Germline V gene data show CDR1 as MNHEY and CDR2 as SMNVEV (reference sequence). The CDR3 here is CASSSGLAGAEQYF. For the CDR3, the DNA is TGTGCCAGCAGTTCCGGACTAGCGGGAGCCGAGCAGTACTTC.

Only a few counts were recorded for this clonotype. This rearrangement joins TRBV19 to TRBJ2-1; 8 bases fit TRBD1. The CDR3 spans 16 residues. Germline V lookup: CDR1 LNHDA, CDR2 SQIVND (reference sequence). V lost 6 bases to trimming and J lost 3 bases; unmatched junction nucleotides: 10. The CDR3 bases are TGTGCCAGTAGGTCTGAGGGACAGGCCAGCTACAATGAGCAGTTCTTC. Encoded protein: CASRSEGQASYNEQFF.

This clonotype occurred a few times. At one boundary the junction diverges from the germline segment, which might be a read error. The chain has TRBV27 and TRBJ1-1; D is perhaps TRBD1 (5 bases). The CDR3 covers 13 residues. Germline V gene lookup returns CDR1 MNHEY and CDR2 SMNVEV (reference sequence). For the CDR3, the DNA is TGTGCCACCAGTAGGGGTGTTCACACTGAAGCTTTCTTT. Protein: CATSRGVHTEAFF.

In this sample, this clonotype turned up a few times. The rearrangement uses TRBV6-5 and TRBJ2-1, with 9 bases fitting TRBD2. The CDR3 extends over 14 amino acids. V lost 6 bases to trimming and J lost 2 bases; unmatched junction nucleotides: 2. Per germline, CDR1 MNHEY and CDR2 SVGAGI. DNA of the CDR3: TGTGCCAGCAGCTTAGCGGGAGCCTACAATGAGCAGTTCTTC. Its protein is CASSLAGAYNEQFF.